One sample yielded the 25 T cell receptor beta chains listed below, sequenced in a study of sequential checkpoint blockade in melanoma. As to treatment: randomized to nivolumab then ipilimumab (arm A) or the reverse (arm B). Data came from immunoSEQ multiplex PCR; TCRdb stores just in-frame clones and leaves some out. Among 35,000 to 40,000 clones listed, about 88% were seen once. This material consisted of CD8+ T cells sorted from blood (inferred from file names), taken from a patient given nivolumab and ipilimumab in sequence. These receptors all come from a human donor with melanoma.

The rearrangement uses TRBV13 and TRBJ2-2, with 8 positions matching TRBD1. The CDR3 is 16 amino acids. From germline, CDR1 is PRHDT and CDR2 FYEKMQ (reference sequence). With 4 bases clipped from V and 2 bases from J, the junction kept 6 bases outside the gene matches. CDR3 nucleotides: TGTGCCAGCAGCTACTCGACAGGGGCAAACACCGGGGAGCTGTTTTTT. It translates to CASSYSTGANTGELFF.

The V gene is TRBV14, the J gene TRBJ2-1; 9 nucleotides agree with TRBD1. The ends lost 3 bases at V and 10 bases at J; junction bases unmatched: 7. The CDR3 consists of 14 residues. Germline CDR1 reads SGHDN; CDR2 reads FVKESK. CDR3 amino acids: CASSHPGQGGEQFF. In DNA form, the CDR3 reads TGTGCCAGCAGCCACCCGGGACAGGGTGGGGAGCAGTTCTTC. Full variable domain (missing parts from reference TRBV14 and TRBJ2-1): EAGVTQFPSHSVIEKGQTVTLRCDPISGHDNLYWYRRVMGKEIKFLLHFVKESKQDESGMPNNRFLAERTGGTYSTLKVQPAELEDSGVYFCASSHPGQGGEQFFGPGTRLTVL.

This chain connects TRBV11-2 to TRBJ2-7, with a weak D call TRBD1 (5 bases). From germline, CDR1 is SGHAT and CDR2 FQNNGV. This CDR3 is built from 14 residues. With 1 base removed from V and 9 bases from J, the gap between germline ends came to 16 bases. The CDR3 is CASSLGQYTLGQYF. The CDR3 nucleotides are TGTGCCAGCAGCTTAGGACAGTACACCCTAGGGCAGTACTTC. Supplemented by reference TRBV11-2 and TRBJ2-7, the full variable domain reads EAGVAQSPRYKIIEKRQSVAFWCNPISGHATLYWYQQILGQGPKLLIQFQNNGVVDDSQLPKDRFSAERLKGVDSTLKIQPAKLEDSAVYLCASSLGQYTLGQYFGPGTRLTVT.

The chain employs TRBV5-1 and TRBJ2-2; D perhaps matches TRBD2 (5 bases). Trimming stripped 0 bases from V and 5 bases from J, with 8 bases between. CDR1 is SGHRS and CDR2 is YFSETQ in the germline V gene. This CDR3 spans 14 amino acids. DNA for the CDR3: TGCGCCAGCAGCTTGGAGGACTTGACCGGGGAGCTGTTTTTT. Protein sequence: CASSLEDLTGELFF.

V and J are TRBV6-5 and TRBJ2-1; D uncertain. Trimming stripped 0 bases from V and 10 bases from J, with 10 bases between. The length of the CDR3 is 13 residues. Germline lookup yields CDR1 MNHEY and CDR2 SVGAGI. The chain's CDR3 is CASSYSIEVEQFF. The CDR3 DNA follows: TGTGCCAGCAGTTACTCGATCGAGGTCGAGCAGTTCTTC.

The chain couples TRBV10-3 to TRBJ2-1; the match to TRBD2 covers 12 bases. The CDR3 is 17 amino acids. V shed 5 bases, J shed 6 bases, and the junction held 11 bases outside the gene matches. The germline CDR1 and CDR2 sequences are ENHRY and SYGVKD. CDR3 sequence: CAISSTTSGGGRNEQFF. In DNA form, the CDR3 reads TGTGCCATCAGTTCTACGACTAGCGGGGGAGGGCGCAATGAGCAGTTCTTC.

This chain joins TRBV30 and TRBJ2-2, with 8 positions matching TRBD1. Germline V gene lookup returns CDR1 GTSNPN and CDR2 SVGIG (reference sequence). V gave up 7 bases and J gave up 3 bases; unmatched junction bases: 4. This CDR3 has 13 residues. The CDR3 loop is CASGQGYTGELFF. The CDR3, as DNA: TGTGCCTCAGGACAGGGCTACACCGGGGAGCTGTTTTTT. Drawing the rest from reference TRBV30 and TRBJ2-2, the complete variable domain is SQTIHQWPATLVQPVGSPLSLECTVEGTSNPNLYWYRQAAGRGLQLLFYSVGIGQISSEVPQNLSASRPQDRQFILSSKKLLLSDSGFYLCASGQGYTGELFFGEGSRLTVL.

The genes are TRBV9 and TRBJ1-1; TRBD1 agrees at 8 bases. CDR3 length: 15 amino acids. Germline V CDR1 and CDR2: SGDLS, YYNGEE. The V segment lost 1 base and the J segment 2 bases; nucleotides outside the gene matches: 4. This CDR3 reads CASSVSGGSNTEAFF. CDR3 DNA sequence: TGTGCCAGCAGCGTATCAGGGGGCAGCAACACTGAAGCTTTCTTT.

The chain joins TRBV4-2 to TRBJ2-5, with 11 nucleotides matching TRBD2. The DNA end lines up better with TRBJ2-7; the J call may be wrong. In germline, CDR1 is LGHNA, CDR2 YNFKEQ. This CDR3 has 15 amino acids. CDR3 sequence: CASSQLSGRAYEQYF. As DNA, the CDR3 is TGTGCCAGCAGCCAACTTAGCGGGAGGGCCTACGAGCAGTACTTC.

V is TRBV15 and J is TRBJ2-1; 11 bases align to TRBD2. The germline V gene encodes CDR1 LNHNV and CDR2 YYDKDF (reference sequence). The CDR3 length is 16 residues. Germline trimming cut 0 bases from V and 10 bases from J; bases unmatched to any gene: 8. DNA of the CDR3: TGTGCCACCAGCAGAGAAGGTAGCGGGAGGGCCAGAGAGCAGTTCTTC. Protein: CATSREGSGRAREQFF.

CDR3 sequence reads: CASSQEGIGSFKAQHF. The DNA of the CDR3 is TGCGCCAGCAGCCAAGAAGGTATTGGGAGCTTCAAGGCCCAGCATTTT. The chain recombines TRBV4-1 with TRBJ1-5; D gene ambiguous. This CDR3 spans 16 amino acids. Per germline, CDR1 MGHRA and CDR2 YSYEKL. With 0 bases removed from V and 11 bases from J, the gap between germline ends came to 20 bases.

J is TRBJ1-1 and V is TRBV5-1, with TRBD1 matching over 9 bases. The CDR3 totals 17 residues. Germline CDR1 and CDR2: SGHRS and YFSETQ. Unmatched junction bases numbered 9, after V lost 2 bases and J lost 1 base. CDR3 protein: CASSFTGTGLKNTEAFF. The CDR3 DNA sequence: TGCGCCAGCAGCTTTACCGGGACAGGGCTGAAGAACACTGAAGCTTTCTTT.

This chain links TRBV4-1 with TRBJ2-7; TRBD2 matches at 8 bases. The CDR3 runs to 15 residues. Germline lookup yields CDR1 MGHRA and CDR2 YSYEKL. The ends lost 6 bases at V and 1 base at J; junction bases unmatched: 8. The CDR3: CASRSVAGPSYEQYF. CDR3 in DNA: TGCGCCAGCAGGTCCGTAGCGGGACCTTCCTACGAGCAGTACTTC.

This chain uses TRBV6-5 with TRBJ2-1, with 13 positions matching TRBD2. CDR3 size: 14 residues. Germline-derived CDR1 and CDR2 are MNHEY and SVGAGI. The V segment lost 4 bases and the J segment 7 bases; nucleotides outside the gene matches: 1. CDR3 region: CASSLGLAGNEQFF. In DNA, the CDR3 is TGTGCCAGCAGTTTGGGACTAGCGGGGAATGAGCAGTTCTTC.

The CDR3 loop is CSVPLWTGGLYTIYF. The CDR3, as DNA: TGCAGCGTCCCCCTATGGACAGGGGGCTTGTACACCATATATTTT. This chain links TRBV29-1 with TRBJ1-3; 11 bases map to TRBD1. V was pared by 6 bases and J by 8 bases, with 12 bases of the junction left unmatched. Germline CDR1 is SQVTM and CDR2 is ANQGSEA. This CDR3 has 15 amino acids. The whole variable domain, remainder taken from reference TRBV29-1 and TRBJ1-3, is SAVISQKPSRDICQRGTSLTIQCQVDSQVTMMFWYRQQPGQSLTLIATANQGSEATYESGFVIDKFPISRPNLTFSTLTVSNMSPEDSSIYLCSVPLWTGGLYTIYFGEGSWLTVV.

CDR3 in DNA: TGTGCCAGCAGTGGGAAGGGGGGGAGCCGGTCCTACGAGCAGTACTTC. The encoded protein is CASSGKGGSRSYEQYF. The chain links TRBV6-1 to TRBJ2-5; perhaps TRBD2 as D (7 bases). The J call is doubtful: the DNA matches TRBJ2-7 better. Germline V gene data show CDR1 as MNHNS and CDR2 as SASEGT. This CDR3 contains 16 residues.

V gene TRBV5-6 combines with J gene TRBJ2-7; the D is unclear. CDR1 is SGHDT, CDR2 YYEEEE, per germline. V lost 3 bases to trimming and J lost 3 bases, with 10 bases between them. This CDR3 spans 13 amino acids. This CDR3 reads CASSYYTGYEQYF. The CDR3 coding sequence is TGTGCCAGCAGCTATTATACGGGCTACGAGCAGTACTTC.

Here the CDR3 DNA reads TGTGCCAGCAGTTCGGGACAAGGACTCCTAGAGCAGTTCTTC. It codes for CASSSGQGLLEQFF. The J gene is TRBJ2-1, the V gene TRBV5-6; perhaps TRBD1 as D (6 bases). Trimming removed 5 bases from V and 10 bases from J, with 19 bases in between. The CDR3 is 14 residues long. CDR1 SGHDT and CDR2 YYEEEE come from the germline V gene.

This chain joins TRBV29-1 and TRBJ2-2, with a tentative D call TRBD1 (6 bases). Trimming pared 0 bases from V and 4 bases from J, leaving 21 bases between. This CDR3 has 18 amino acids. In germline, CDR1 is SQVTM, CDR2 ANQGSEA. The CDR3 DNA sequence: TGCAGCGTTGAAGAGAGGAGACCGGGACACCAAGCCACCGGGGAGCTGTTTTTT. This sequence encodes CSVEERRPGHQATGELFF.

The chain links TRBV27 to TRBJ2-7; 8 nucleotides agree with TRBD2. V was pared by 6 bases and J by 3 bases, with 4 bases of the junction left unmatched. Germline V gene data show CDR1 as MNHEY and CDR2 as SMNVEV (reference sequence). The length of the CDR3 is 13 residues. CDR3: CASRWAGGYEQYF. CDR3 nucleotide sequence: TGTGCCAGCAGGTGGGCGGGAGGCTACGAGCAGTACTTC.

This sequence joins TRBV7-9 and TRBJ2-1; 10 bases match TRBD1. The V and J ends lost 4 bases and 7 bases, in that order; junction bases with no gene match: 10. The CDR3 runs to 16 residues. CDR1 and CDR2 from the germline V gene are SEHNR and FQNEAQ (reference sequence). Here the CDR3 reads CASSSPSGTGENEQFF. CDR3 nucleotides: TGTGCCAGCAGCTCACCGTCGGGGACAGGGGAAAATGAGCAGTTCTTC.

This CDR3 is CASSSPTGELFF. The CDR3 DNA is TGTGCCAGCAGCTCCCCTACCGGGGAGCTGTTTTTT. V is TRBV7-3 and J is TRBJ2-2; D is uncertain. This CDR3 comprises 12 residues. Looked up from germline, CDR1 is SGHTA and CDR2 is FQGTGA. Trimming removed 4 bases at V and 5 bases at J, with 5 bases between.

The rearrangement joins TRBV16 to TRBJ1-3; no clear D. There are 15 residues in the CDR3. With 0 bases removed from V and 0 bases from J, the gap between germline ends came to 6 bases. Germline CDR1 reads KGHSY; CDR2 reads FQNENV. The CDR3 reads CASSQSRGSGNTIYF. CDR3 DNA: TGTGCCAGCAGCCAATCAAGAGGCTCTGGAAACACCATATATTTT.

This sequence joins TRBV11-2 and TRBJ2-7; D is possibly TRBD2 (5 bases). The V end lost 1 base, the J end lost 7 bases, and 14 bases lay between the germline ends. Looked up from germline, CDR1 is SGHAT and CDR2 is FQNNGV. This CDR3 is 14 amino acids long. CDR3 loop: CASSLVKGTGEQYF. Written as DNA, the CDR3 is TGTGCCAGCAGCTTAGTTAAGGGTACGGGGGAGCAGTACTTC.

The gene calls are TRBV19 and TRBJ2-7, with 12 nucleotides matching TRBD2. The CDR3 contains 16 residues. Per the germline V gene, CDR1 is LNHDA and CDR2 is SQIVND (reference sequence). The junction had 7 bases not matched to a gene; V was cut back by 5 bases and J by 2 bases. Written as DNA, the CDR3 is TGTGCCAGTAGTTGGGCTAGCGGGAGGGCCCCCTACGAGCAGTACTTC. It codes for CASSWASGRAPYEQYF.